This TCR beta chain is from a study of blood T cell repertoires in COVID-19. Across the whole study: There were acute and convalescent COVID-19 samples, and they came from the United States, Italy and Spain. Sample material is recorded as cDNA or gDNA derived from T cells, B-cell-depleted T cells, or PBMCs.

CDR3 size: 13 residues. The germline CDR1 and CDR2 sequences are SGHTA and FQGNSA. Trimming stripped 5 bases from V and 11 bases from J, with 17 bases between. Clones were read by immunoSEQ multiplex PCR, and TCRdb kept only the in-frame ones, dropping some. The data contain about 89,000 clones, roughly 80% of them seen just once; the ten biggest clones take up 6.3%. The chain recombines TRBV7-2 with TRBJ2-3; possible D gene TRBD2, 6 bases. The specimen was peripheral blood. This receptor was obtained from a man aged 65 to 79 with COVID-19, enrolled during active disease. The CDR3 coding sequence is TGTGCCAGCAGCCGTGACTCGGCGGGGAGGCAGTATTTT. Its translation is CASSRDSAGRQYF.